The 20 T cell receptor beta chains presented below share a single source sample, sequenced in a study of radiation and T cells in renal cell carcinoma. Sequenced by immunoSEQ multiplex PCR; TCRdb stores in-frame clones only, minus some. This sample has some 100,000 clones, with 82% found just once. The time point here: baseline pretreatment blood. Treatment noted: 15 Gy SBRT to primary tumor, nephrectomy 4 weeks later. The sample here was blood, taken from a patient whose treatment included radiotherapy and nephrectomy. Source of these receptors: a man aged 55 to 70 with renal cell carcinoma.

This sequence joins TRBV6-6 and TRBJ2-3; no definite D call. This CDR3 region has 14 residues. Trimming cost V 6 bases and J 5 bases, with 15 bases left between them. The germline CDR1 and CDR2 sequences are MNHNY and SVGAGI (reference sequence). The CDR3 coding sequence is TGTGCCAGCAGCGCAAGCCGGGCCCTAGATACGCAGTATTTT. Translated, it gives CASSASRALDTQYF.

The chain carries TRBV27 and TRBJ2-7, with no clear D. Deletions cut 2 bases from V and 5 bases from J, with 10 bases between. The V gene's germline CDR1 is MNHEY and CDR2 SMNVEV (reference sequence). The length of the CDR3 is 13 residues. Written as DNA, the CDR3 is TGTGCCAGCAGTTTAAGCGTTTTAAACGAGCAGTACTTC. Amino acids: CASSLSVLNEQYF.

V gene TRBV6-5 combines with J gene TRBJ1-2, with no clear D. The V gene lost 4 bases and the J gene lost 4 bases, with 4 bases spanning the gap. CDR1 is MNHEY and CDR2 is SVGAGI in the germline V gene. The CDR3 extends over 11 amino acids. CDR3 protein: CASSSGYGYTF. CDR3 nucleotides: TGTGCCAGCAGTTCGGGCTATGGCTACACCTTC.

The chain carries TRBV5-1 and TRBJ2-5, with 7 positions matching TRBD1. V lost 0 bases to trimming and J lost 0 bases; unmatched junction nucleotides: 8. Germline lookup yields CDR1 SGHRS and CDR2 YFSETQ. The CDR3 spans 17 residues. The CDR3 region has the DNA TGCGCCAGCAGCTTGGCCGGTGGCACAGGGGACCAAGAGACCCAGTACTTC. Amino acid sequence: CASSLAGGTGDQETQYF. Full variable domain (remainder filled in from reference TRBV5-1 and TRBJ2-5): KAGVTQTPRYLIKTRGQQVTLSCSPISGHRSVSWYQQTPGQGLQFLFEYFSETQRNKGNFPGRFSGRQFSNSRSEMNVSTLELGDSALYLCASSLAGGTGDQETQYFGPGTRLLVL.

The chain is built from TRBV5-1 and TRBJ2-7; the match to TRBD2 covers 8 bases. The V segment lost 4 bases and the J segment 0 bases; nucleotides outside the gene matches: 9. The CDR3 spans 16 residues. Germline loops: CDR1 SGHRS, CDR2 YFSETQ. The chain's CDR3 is CASSPLAGRSSYEQYF. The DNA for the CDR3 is TGCGCCAGCAGCCCCTTAGCGGGACGGAGCTCCTACGAGCAGTACTTC.

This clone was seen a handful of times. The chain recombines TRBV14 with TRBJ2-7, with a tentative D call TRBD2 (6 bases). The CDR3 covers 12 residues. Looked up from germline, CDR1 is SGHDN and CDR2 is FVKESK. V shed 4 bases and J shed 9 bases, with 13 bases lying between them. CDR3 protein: CASSPGVVGQYF. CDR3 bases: TGTGCCAGCAGCCCGGGGGTTGTGGGGCAGTACTTC.

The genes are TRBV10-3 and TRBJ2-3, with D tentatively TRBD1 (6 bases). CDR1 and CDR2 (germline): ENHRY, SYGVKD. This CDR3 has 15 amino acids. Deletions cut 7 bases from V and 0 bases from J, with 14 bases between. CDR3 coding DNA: TGTGCCATCAATGCACAGGGATCTAGCACAGATACGCAGTATTTT. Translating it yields CAINAQGSSTDTQYF.

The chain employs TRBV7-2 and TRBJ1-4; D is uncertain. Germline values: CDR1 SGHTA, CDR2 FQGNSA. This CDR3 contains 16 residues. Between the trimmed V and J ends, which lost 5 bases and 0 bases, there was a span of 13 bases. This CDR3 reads CASSPHPVPTNEKLFF. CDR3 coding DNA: TGTGCCAGCAGCCCCCACCCAGTTCCAACTAATGAAAAACTGTTTTTT.

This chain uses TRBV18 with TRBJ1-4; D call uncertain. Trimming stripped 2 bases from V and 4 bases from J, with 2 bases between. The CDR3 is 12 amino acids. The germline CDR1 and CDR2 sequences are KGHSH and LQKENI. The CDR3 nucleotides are TGTGCCAGCTCACCAAATAATGAAAAACTGTTTTTT. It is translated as CASSPNNEKLFF. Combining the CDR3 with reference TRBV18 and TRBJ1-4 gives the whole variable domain NAGVMQNPRHLVRRRGQEARLRCSPMKGHSHVYWYRQLPEEGLKFMVYLQKENIIDESGMPKERFSAEFPKEGPSILRIQQVVRGDSAAYFCASSPNNEKLFFGSGTQLSVL.

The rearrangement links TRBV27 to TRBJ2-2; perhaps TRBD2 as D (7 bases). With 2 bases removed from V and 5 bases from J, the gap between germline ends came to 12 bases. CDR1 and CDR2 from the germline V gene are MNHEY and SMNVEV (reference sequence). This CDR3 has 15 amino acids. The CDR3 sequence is CASSLRGAGTGELFF. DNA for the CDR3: TGTGCCAGCAGTTTACGGGGGGCGGGAACCGGGGAGCTGTTTTTT.

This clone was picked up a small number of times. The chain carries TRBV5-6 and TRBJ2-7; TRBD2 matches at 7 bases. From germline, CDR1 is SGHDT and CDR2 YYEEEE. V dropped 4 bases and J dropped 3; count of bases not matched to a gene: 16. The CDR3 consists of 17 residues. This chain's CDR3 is CASSRTYYPGGVYEQYF. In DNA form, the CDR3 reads TGTGCCAGCAGCCGGACTTATTACCCGGGGGGAGTCTACGAGCAGTACTTC.

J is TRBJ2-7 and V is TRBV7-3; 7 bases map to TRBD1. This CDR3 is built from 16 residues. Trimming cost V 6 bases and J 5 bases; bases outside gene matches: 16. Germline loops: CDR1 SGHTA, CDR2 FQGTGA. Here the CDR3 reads CASRKPGQQSIHEQYF. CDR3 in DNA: TGTGCCAGCAGGAAGCCGGGACAGCAATCAATTCACGAGCAGTACTTC.

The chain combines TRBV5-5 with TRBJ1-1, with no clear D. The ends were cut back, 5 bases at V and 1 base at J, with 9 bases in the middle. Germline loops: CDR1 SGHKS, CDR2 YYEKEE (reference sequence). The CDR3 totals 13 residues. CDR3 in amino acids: CASSQYWNTEAFF. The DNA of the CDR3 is TGTGCCAGCAGTCAATATTGGAACACTGAAGCTTTCTTT.

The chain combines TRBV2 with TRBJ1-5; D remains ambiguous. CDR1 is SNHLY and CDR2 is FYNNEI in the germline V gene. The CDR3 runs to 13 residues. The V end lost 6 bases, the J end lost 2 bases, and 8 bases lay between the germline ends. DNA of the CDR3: TGTGCCAGCAGCGCTCAGGGCAATCAGCCCCAGCATTTT. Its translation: CASSAQGNQPQHF.

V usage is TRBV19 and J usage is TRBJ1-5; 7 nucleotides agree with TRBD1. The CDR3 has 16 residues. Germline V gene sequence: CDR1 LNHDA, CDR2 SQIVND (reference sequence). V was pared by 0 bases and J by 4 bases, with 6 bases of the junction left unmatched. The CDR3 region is CASSIEGTVTNQPQHF. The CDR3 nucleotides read TGTGCCAGTAGTATAGAGGGGACAGTTACAAATCAGCCCCAGCATTTT.

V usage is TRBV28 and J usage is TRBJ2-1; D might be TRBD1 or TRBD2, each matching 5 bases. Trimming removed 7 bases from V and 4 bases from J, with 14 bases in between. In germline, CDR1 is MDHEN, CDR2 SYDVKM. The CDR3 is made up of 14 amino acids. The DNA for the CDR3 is TGTGCCAGCAAAGGGACGAGGCCATACAATGAGCAGTTCTTC. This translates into CASKGTRPYNEQFF.

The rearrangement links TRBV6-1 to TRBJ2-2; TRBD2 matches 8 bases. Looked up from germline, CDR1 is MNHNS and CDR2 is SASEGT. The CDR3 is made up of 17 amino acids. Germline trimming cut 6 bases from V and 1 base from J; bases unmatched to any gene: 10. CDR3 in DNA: TGTGCCAGCAGCGAACCCTCCACTAGCGGGAACACCGGGGAGCTGTTTTTT. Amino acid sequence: CASSEPSTSGNTGELFF.

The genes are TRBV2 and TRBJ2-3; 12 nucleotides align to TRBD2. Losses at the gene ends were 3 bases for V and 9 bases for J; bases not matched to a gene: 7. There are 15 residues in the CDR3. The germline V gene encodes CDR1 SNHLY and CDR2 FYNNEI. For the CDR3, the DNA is TGTGCCAGCAGTGAGGGGCTAGCGGGAGGGCGAACGCAGTATTTT. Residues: CASSEGLAGGRTQYF.

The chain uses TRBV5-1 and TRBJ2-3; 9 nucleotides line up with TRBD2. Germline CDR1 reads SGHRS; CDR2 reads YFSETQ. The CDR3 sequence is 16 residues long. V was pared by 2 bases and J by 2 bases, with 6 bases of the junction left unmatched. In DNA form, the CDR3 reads TGCGCCAGCAGCTTCCTGACTAGCGGAGACACAGATACGCAGTATTTT. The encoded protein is CASSFLTSGDTDTQYF.

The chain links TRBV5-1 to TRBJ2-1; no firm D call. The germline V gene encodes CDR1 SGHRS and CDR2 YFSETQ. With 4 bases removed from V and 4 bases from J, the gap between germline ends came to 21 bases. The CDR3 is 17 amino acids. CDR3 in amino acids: CASSARTKLKEYNEQFF. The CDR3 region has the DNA TGCGCCAGCAGCGCACGGACGAAACTTAAGGAATACAATGAGCAGTTCTTC.